This T cell receptor (beta chain) came from a study of radiation and T cells in renal cell carcinoma. At the level of the study: Nephrectomy followed 15 Gy stereotactic body radiation by 4 weeks.

Measured with immunoSEQ multiplex PCR; TCRdb has only the in-frame clones, and not every one. The top ten hold less than 2.5% of the sample, which has some 130,000 clones, approximately 78% seen once. The germline V gene encodes CDR1 SNHLY and CDR2 FYNNEI. V lost 7 bases, J lost 0 bases, and 18 bases lay in between. This CDR3 contains 17 residues. Time point indicated: blood 2 weeks post-SBRT. Treatment indicated: 15 Gy SBRT to primary tumor, nephrectomy 4 weeks later. Blood was sampled at baseline, 2 weeks and 4 weeks after SBRT. The specimen comprised blood, sampled from a patient whose treatment included radiotherapy and nephrectomy. The chain carries TRBV2 and TRBJ1-4; D is undetermined. The clonotype was recovered from a woman aged 55 to 70 with renal cell carcinoma. The CDR3 reads CASTLGPTPPTNEKLFF. The DNA for the CDR3 is TGTGCCAGCACCCTCGGCCCGACCCCACCAACTAATGAAAAACTGTTTTTT.